This T cell receptor beta chain derives from a study of T cells after yellow fever vaccination. TCRdb analysed the 5' RACE reads with MiXCR anew, one entry per CDR3 protein. The repertoire holds over 300,000 distinct CDR3 sequences, around 3.9% seen once, with about 25% in the top ten. In its sample, this clonotype was seen many times. As yet, its antigen is unknown. CDR3 length: 13 amino acids. After removal of 1 base from V and 4 bases from J, the junction contained 3 bases not matched to a gene. Per the germline V gene, CDR1 is DFQATT and CDR2 is SNEGSKA (reference sequence). General study points: Most clones from primary vaccination resurfaced after the booster (around 95% CD4, less than 90% CD8).

This specimen was PBMCs, taken on the day of the yellow fever booster vaccination. The chain recombines TRBV20-1 with TRBJ2-5; the match to TRBD2 covers 7 bases. The sequence was collected from a man between 18 and 29 years old who received the YFV17D yellow fever vaccine. CDR3 in amino acids: CSARVAGAETQYF. The CDR3 DNA sequence: TGCAGTGCTAGAGTGGCGGGAGCAGAGACCCAGTACTTC.